This T cell receptor (beta chain) was sequenced during a study of identical twins. General observations from the study: The authors drew conclusions from cross-sectional statistical analysis rather than following the same donors. Within twin pairs, the out-of-frame alpha sequences they shared showed excess low generation probability.

A template switching step contributed a universal primer site, while unique molecular identifiers were present in the cDNA. Using its own MiXCR run on the 5' RACE reads, TCRdb lists one record per CDR3 protein. The table has around 490,000 distinct CDR3 sequences, around 22% seen once. This clonotype was seen at least ten times. Its antigen is still unknown. The CDR3 runs 14 residues. Looked up from germline, CDR1 is SGHTA and CDR2 is FQGTGA. Trimming stripped 5 bases from V and 4 bases from J, with 11 bases between. This same sample was also part of a study on yellow fever vaccine responses in identical twins.

Material for sequencing was CD4+ T cells sorted from blood. The gene calls are TRBV7-3 and TRBJ2-2, with a possible D match to TRBD1 (5 bases). This TCR came from a woman aged 18-30 years in good health. The DNA for the CDR3 is TGTGCCAGCAGCCGACGGACAACCACCGGGGAGCTGTTTTTT. Translated: CASSRRTTTGELFF.